This T cell receptor (beta chain) was profiled in a study of blood T cell repertoires in COVID-19. Trimming took off 4 bases at V and 5 bases at J, with 13 bases between the two ends. Germline V gene data show CDR1 as SGDLS and CDR2 as YYNGEE. The CDR3 has 15 amino acids. The table came from immunoSEQ multiplex PCR; TCRdb's copy has only in-frame clones and leaves some out. The sample includes 50,000 to 75,000 clones, 85% to 95% of them seen just once. The V gene is TRBV9, the J gene TRBJ1-6, with TRBD1 as a possible D gene (6 bases). The sequencing sample was made of peripheral blood. This TCR was sampled from a man aged 65 to 79 with active COVID-19. The CDR3 loop is CASSYSTGNNSPLHF. The DNA for the CDR3 is TGTGCCAGCAGCTACTCTACAGGGAATAATTCACCCCTCCACTTT. The full variable domain, rest sourced from reference TRBV9 and TRBJ1-6, is DSGVTQTPKHLITATGQRVTLRCSPRSGDLSVYWYQQSLDQGLQFLIQYYNGEERAKGNILERFSAQQFPDLHSELNLSSLELGDSALYFCASSYSTGNNSPLHFGNGTRLTVT.